This T cell receptor beta chain was identified in a study of blood T cell repertoires in COVID-19. At the level of the study: The study drew acute and convalescent COVID-19 samples from the United States, Italy and Spain. T cells, B-cell-depleted T cells, or PBMCs provided the cDNA or gDNA that served as material.

Between the trimmed V and J ends, which lost 3 bases and 4 bases, there was a span of 8 bases. CDR3 length equals 13 residues. Germline values: CDR1 SEHNR, CDR2 FQNEAQ (reference sequence). Across about two dozen US areas, participants ranged in age from roughly 18 to 95 years. Cohorts were determined from participant-reported clinical history. The protocol was immunoSEQ multiplex PCR, while the TCRdb copy is restricted to in-frame clones and leaves out a portion. The sample has more than 250,000 clones; approximately 89% are singletons. Sequenced sample: PBMCs or T cells enriched from blood (not recorded which). This chain joins TRBV7-9 and TRBJ2-3; tentatively, D is TRBD1 (7 bases). This clonotype was sampled from a woman younger than 35 who had recovered from COVID-19. CDR3 loop: CASSFRGADTQYF. The CDR3 DNA follows: TGTGCCAGCAGCTTCAGGGGGGCAGATACGCAGTATTTT.